Below, 20 T cell receptor beta chains from the same sample are listed, as sequenced in a study of shared clonotypes between healthy human individuals. Measured with immunoSEQ multiplex PCR; TCRdb has only the in-frame clones, and not every one. The sample has about 1 million clones; around 75% are singletons. The sample consisted of memory CD4+ T cells sorted from blood. Sample subset: CD45RA-negative fraction. These receptors came from a man between 18 and 29 years old in good health.

This clone was seen a handful of times. This chain connects TRBV6-5 to TRBJ1-5; 7 nucleotides agree with TRBD1. CDR1 MNHEY and CDR2 SVGAGI come from the germline V gene. The length of the CDR3 is 14 residues. The V segment lost 6 bases and the J segment 5 bases; nucleotides outside the gene matches: 7. The CDR3 nucleotides are TGTGCCAGCAGCTCGGGACAGTACGATCAGCCCCAGCATTTT. It specifies CASSSGQYDQPQHF.

This clone was seen once. This chain uses TRBV5-1 with TRBJ1-3; D is unclear. The CDR3 contains 17 residues. From germline, CDR1 is SGHRS and CDR2 YFSETQ. The V and J ends lost 0 bases and 0 bases respectively, with 13 bases between them. In nucleotides, the CDR3 is TGCGCCAGCAGCTTGGCTCATTTAGCCCCCTCTGGAAACACCATATATTTT. This translates into CASSLAHLAPSGNTIYF.

CDR3: CSVEDRTAKSSGNTIYF. DNA of the CDR3: TGCAGCGTTGAAGACCGAACAGCAAAGAGCTCTGGAAACACCATATATTTT. This chain joins TRBV29-1 and TRBJ1-3; unclear D gene. CDR1 SQVTM and CDR2 ANQGSEA come from the germline V gene. The CDR3 is made up of 17 amino acids. The germline V and J ends were trimmed by 0 bases and 0 bases, with 15 bases remaining between them.

In the case of this clone: This could be a read error, since a much larger clone is one nucleotide away. The J gene is TRBJ2-3, the V gene TRBV5-1, with D perhaps given as TRBD1 or TRBD2 (5 bases each). The V gene's germline CDR1 is SGHRS and CDR2 YFSETQ. V was pared by 4 bases and J by 0 bases, with 9 bases between. The CDR3 has 14 amino acids. CDR3 DNA sequence: TGCGCCAGCAGCCGGGACCAGAGCACAGATACGCAGTATTTT. Its translation: CASSRDQSTDTQYF.

Comment on this clone: A clone one base away is much larger, so this may be a read error. The chain links TRBV11-2 to TRBJ2-7; 9 bases fit TRBD1. This CDR3 has 12 residues. Looked up from germline, CDR1 is SGHAT and CDR2 is FQNNGV. Trimming cost V 5 bases and J 5 bases; bases outside gene matches: 1. The CDR3 sequence is CASSRTGDEQYF. CDR3 coding DNA: TGTGCCAGCAGCCGGACAGGGGACGAGCAGTACTTC. Full variable domain (missing parts from reference TRBV11-2 and TRBJ2-7): EAGVAQSPRYKIIEKRQSVAFWCNPISGHATLYWYQQILGQGPKLLIQFQNNGVVDDSQLPKDRFSAERLKGVDSTLKIQPAKLEDSAVYLCASSRTGDEQYFGPGTRLTVT.

The rearrangement uses TRBV11-2 and TRBJ2-5; 12 bases agree with TRBD2. The V segment lost 2 bases and the J segment 5 bases; nucleotides outside the gene matches: 6. Per germline, CDR1 SGHAT and CDR2 FQNNGV. This CDR3 comprises 16 residues. DNA of the CDR3: TGTGCCAGCAGCTTAATATGGACTAGCGGGACGGAGACCCAGTACTTC. Translated, it gives CASSLIWTSGTETQYF.

The rearrangement uses TRBV11-3 and TRBJ2-5; TRBD1 or TRBD2 may be the D gene (5 bases each). CDR3 size: 17 residues. V dropped 3 bases and J dropped 4 bases, with 21 bases sitting between them. Germline assignment: CDR1 SGHNT and CDR2 YENEEA. CDR3 residues: CASSLGTGSSMGETQYF. As DNA, the CDR3 is TGTGCCAGCAGCTTGGGGACGGGGTCTTCGATGGGAGAGACCCAGTACTTC. Together with reference TRBV11-3 and TRBJ2-5, the CDR3 gives the full variable domain: EAGVVQSPRYKIIEKKQPVAFWCNPISGHNTLYWYLQNLGQGPELLIRYENEEAVDDSQLPKDRFSAERLKGVDSTLKIQPAELGDSAVYLCASSLGTGSSMGETQYFGPGTRLLVL.

This clone has ten or more counts. V usage is TRBV7-9 and J usage is TRBJ1-2; D not resolved. This CDR3 comprises 14 residues. Trimming removed 2 bases at V and 0 bases at J, with 7 bases between. The germline CDR1 and CDR2 sequences are SEHNR and FQNEAQ (reference sequence). DNA of the CDR3: TGTGCCAGCAGCTTAAGGCAGTCTAACTATGGCTACACCTTC. The encoded protein is CASSLRQSNYGYTF.

Details on this clone: The same CDR3 is also encoded by other DNA sequences in this sample. V usage is TRBV11-2 and J usage is TRBJ2-5; D remains unclear. Germline V gives CDR1 SGHAT, CDR2 FQNNGV. V was clipped by 6 bases and J by 1 base, with 3 bases between them. The CDR3 totals 11 residues. CDR3 coding DNA: TGTGCCAGCAGTTCCCAAGAGACCCAGTACTTC. Protein sequence: CASSSQETQYF.

This sequence joins TRBV28 and TRBJ2-2; D call uncertain. The CDR3 has 15 amino acids. The V gene's germline CDR1 is MDHEN and CDR2 SYDVKM. Between the trimmed V and J ends, which lost 3 bases and 0 bases, there was a span of 8 bases. CDR3 in DNA: TGTGCCAGCAGTTTTGGTGGGTCGAACACCGGGGAGCTGTTTTTT. Amino acids: CASSFGGSNTGELFF. The entire variable domain, with the rest obtained from reference TRBV28 and TRBJ2-2, is as follows: DVKVTQSSRYLVKRTGEKVFLECVQDMDHENMFWYRQDPGLGLRLIYFSYDVKMKEKGDIPEGYSVSREKKERFSLILESASTNQTSMYLCASSFGGSNTGELFFGEGSRLTVL.

In the case of this clone: This sample also contains other DNA sequences that code for the same CDR3. The chain carries TRBV5-1 and TRBJ1-3; a possible D gene is TRBD1 (6 bases). The CDR3 extends over 14 amino acids. Germline CDR1 reads SGHRS; CDR2 reads YFSETQ. The V end lost 5 bases, the J end lost 1 base, and 10 bases lay between the germline ends. CDR3 residues: CASSEGVSGNTIYF. CDR3 DNA sequence: TGCGCCAGCAGTGAGGGGGTTTCTGGAAACACCATATATTTT.

The chain carries TRBV5-6 and TRBJ2-4; TRBD1 agrees at 8 bases. V lost 5 bases to trimming and J lost 6 bases; unmatched junction nucleotides: 7. The CDR3 loop spans 14 amino acids. CDR1 and CDR2 from the germline V gene are SGHDT and YYEEEE. The CDR3 region is CASSPDRGRNIQYF. The DNA for the CDR3 is TGTGCCAGCAGTCCTGACAGGGGCAGAAACATTCAGTACTTC.

J is TRBJ1-1 and V is TRBV4-1; D is possibly TRBD1 (5 bases). The CDR3 covers 16 residues. V lost 1 base, J lost 1 base, and 13 bases lay in between. Germline CDR1 is MGHRA and CDR2 is YSYEKL. The CDR3 region has the DNA TGCGCCAGCAGCCAAGGGAGGGGTAGCGGGAACACTGAAGCTTTCTTT. This sequence encodes CASSQGRGSGNTEAFF.

This clone was seen a single time. The V gene is TRBV19, the J gene TRBJ2-7; the match to TRBD1 covers 9 bases. After removal of 7 bases from V and 2 bases from J, the junction contained 3 bases not matched to a gene. This CDR3 comprises 13 residues. Germline CDR1 and CDR2: LNHDA and SQIVND (reference sequence). DNA of the CDR3: TGTGCCAGTAAGAGGACAGGGGCCTACGAGCAGTACTTC. It specifies CASKRTGAYEQYF.

J is TRBJ1-1 and V is TRBV6-6; TRBD1 agrees at 7 bases. Germline V CDR1 and CDR2: MNHNY, SVGAGI (reference sequence). The length of the CDR3 is 14 residues. The V segment lost 7 bases and the J segment 6 bases; nucleotides outside the gene matches: 11. CDR3 bases: TGTGCCAGCACTATGGGGACAGTCGTCCCTGAAGCTTTCTTT. Its translation: CASTMGTVVPEAFF.

The CDR3, as DNA: TGTGCCACCAGACAGGGTACTAATGAAAAACTGTTTTTT. The encoded protein is CATRQGTNEKLFF. The chain uses TRBV27 and TRBJ1-4; 7 nucleotides agree with TRBD1. This CDR3 has 13 residues. V shed 10 bases, J shed 2 bases, and the junction held 4 bases outside the gene matches. Germline assignment: CDR1 MNHEY and CDR2 SMNVEV (reference sequence).

The rearrangement joins TRBV9 to TRBJ2-3; 9 nucleotides align to TRBD1. The germline V gene encodes CDR1 SGDLS and CDR2 YYNGEE. The CDR3 has 16 amino acids. Trimming at V came to 0 bases and at J to 1 base, leaving 3 bases not matched to a gene. The chain's CDR3 is CASSVGRDRGTDTQYF. The CDR3 nucleotides are TGTGCCAGCAGCGTAGGCCGGGACAGGGGCACAGATACGCAGTATTTT.

The chain employs TRBV4-1 and TRBJ2-3; perhaps D is TRBD1 or TRBD2 (5 bases each). CDR1 is MGHRA, CDR2 YSYEKL, per germline. The CDR3 has 17 amino acids. Between the trimmed V and J ends, which lost 0 bases and 0 bases, there was a span of 13 bases. DNA of the CDR3: TGCGCCAGCAGCCAAGATCCAGGGACCTTAAGCACAGATACGCAGTATTTT. It specifies CASSQDPGTLSTDTQYF.

J is TRBJ1-6 and V is TRBV18; D is perhaps TRBD1 (6 bases). The CDR3 is made up of 18 amino acids. Germline V CDR1 and CDR2: KGHSH, LQKENI. Trimming removed 2 bases at V and 5 bases at J, with 19 bases between. Here the CDR3 reads CASSPLPLTTGDNSPLHF. DNA for the CDR3: TGTGCCAGCTCACCATTACCCCTAACGACAGGAGATAATTCACCCCTCCACTTT.

V gene TRBV11-2 combines with J gene TRBJ2-7, with 9 bases aligning to TRBD1. The CDR3 totals 14 residues. The V gene end was trimmed by 4 bases and the J gene end by 5 bases; junction bases not matched to a gene: 6. CDR1 and CDR2 (germline): SGHAT, FQNNGV. The CDR3 loop is CASSWGQGVNEQYF. CDR3 in DNA: TGTGCCAGCAGCTGGGGACAGGGAGTCAACGAGCAGTACTTC.